This T cell receptor (beta chain) was sequenced for a study of T cells expressing NK-cell markers. In the study overall: Each TCR beta repertoire originated in sorted T cells that were CD3+CD56+NKG2C+, CD3+CD56+NKG2C- or CD3+CD56-NKG2C+. Most of the eight sequenced donors were HCMV-seropositive; one was seronegative.

For each CDR3 protein, TCRdb gives one entry from its re-call of the 5' RACE reads, without DNA. The specimen's table records approximately 440,000 distinct CDR3 sequences. Concerning this clonotype itself: Its target is unknown.

This CDR3 contains 15 residues. The germline V gene has CDR1 SEHNR and CDR2 FQNEAQ (reference sequence). Study-wide findings and caveats: There were four donors in whom these clonotypes also led the CD3+CD56-NKG2C+ fraction. Dominant NKG2C+ clonotypes made up about 1.0-7.0% of CD8+ T cells in six donors.

The origin of this receptor is a woman in her fifties or sixties in good health. The sample comprised blood T cells: a sorted CD56 or NKG2C T cell subset, CD4+ or CD8+ T cells, or bulk PBMC T cells (not recorded which). The gene calls are TRBV7-9 and TRBJ2-6. CDR3 sequence: CASSSMSPGANVLTF.